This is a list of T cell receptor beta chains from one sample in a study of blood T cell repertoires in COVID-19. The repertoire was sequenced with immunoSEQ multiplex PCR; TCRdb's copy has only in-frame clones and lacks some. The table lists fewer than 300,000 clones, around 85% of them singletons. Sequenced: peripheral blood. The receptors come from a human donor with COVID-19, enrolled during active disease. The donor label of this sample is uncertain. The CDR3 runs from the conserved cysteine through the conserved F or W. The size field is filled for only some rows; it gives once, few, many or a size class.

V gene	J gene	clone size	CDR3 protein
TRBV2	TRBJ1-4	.	CASSGDRGPDEKLFF
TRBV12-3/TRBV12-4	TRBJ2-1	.	CASRTSGRNEQFF
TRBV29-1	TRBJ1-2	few	CSVEDDRDGVGYTF
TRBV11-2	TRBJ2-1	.	CASSLGLAAYNEQFF
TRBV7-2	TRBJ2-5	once	CASSLDSGTEETQYF
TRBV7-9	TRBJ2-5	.	CASSLVGGLQETQYF
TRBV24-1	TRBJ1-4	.	CATSDPRQGGNEKLFF
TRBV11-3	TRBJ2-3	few	CASSPGTSGFSTDTQYF
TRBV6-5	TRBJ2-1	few	CASSSRTSGSGNEQFF
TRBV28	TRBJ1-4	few	CASSLQGGYNEKLFF
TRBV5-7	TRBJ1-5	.	CASSLEGGPDLGNQPQHF
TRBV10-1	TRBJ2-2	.	CASSVSGRAPGELFF
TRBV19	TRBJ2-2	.	CASSIASGAAGELFF
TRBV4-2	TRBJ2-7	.	CASSQSSGAGAVYEQYF
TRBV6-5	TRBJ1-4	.	CASSPYGQGEEKLFF
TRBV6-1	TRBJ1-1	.	CASSEAGSLTEAFF
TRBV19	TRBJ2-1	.	CASSIARYNEQFF
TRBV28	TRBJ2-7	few	CASMATPTYEQYF